This TCR beta chain was documented in a study of blood T cell repertoires in COVID-19. Clones were sequenced by immunoSEQ multiplex PCR, and TCRdb holds only the in-frame ones, with some missing. This sample has under 95,000 clones, with 80% to 90% found just once. V lost 3 bases, J lost 11 bases, and 7 bases stayed unmatched. The CDR3 consists of 15 residues. Germline CDR1 is KGHDR and CDR2 is SFDVKD. V usage is TRBV24-1 and J usage is TRBJ2-1; 12 nucleotides agree with TRBD1. The sequenced sample was peripheral blood. The clonotype was recovered from a man at least 80 years old in a cohort sampled during active COVID-19. CDR3 loop: CATSDGTGGRRKQFF. CDR3 nucleotides: TGTGCCACCAGTGATGGGACAGGGGGCAGGAGAAAGCAGTTCTTC.